A single sample is the source of the 3 T cell receptor beta chains below, sequenced in a study of regulatory T cells in long-lasting Graves disease. Library construction for TCR beta used iRepertoire HTBI primers and Arm-PCR of CDR3 regions. From the multiplex PCR reads, TCRdb called clonotypes with MiXCR, one entry per CDR3 protein. The table has approximately 400,000 distinct CDR3 sequences, about a quarter seen once; the top ten hold roughly 30%. Time point reported: persistent/refractory GD, antithyroid drugs over 5 years with positive TRAb. Isolated PBMC RNA provided the starting material for the TCR library. This material consisted of peripheral blood mononuclear cells (PBMCs), taken when the disease was refractory, from a patient treated with antithyroid drugs. These receptors were obtained from a female donor with Graves disease.

Comment on this clonotype: This likely comes from a read error, as the CDR3 has no conserved phenylalanine or tryptophan at its end. This sequence joins TRBV7-2 and TRBJ2-5; 10 bases match TRBD2. J was trimmed by 5 bases and V by 5 bases; bases with no gene match: 11. Germline CDR1 SGHTA, CDR2 FQGNSA. The CDR3 is 16 residues long. CDR3 protein: CASSALGLAGAETQYL. CDR3 DNA: TGTGCCAGCAGCGCGCTTGGGCTAGCGGGAGCTGAGACCCAGTACCTC.

This chain connects TRBV29-1 to TRBJ2-2; 7 bases map to TRBD2. V was clipped by 7 bases and J by 3 bases; unmatched bases: 14. CDR3 size: 16 residues. Per germline, CDR1 SQVTM and CDR2 ANQGSEA. The CDR3: CSAQAPSGVDTGELFF. The CDR3 DNA sequence: TGCAGCGCCCAAGCCCCCAGCGGGGTGGACACCGGGGAGCTGTTTTTT.

This sequence joins TRBV12-3 or TRBV12-4 and TRBJ2-2; 10 bases agree with TRBD2. The CDR3 has 15 amino acids. After removal of 4 bases from V and 7 bases from J, the junction contained 6 bases not matched to a gene. The CDR3 loop is CASSYPSGSLGELFF. CDR3 sequence (DNA): TGTGCCAGCAGTTATCCTAGCGGGAGCCTCGGGGAGCTGTTTTTT.